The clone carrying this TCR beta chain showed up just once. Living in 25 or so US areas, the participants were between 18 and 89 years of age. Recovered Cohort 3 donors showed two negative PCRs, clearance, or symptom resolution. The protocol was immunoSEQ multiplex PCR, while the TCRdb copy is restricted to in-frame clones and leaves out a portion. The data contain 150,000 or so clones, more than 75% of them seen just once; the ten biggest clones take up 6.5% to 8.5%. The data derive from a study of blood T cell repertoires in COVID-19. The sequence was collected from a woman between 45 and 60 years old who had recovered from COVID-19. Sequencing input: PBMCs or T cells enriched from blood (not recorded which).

The CDR3 protein is CASSSLQGISYEQYF. The CDR3 nucleotides read TGTGCCAGCAGTTCGCTCCAGGGAATCTCCTACGAGCAGTACTTC. This rearrangement joins TRBV27 to TRBJ2-7, with D possibly matching TRBD1 (5 bases). With 4 bases removed from V and 0 bases from J, the gap between germline ends came to 13 bases. This CDR3 spans 15 amino acids. Germline lookup yields CDR1 MNHEY and CDR2 SMNVEV (reference sequence).